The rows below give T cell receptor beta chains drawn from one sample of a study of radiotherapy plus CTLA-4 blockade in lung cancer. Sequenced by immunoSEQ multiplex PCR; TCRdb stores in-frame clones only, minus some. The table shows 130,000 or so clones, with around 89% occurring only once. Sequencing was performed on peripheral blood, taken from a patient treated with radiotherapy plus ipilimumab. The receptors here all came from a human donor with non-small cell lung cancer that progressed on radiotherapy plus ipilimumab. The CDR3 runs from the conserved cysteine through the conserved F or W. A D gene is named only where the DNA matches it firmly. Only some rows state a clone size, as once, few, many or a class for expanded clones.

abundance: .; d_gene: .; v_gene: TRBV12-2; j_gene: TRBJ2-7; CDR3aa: CASSGARDEQYF; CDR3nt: TGTGCAAGCTCAGGGGCGCGGGACGAGCAGTACTTC
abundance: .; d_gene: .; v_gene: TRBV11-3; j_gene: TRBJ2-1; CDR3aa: CASSLGPLRTYNEQFF; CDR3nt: TGTGCCAGCAGCTTAGGACCCCTCCGGACCTACAATGAGCAGTTCTTC
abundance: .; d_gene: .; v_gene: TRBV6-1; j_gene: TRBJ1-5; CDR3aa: CASSEAGGLTQPQHF; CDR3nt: TGTGCCAGCAGTGAAGCTGGGGGGCTGACTCAGCCCCAGCATTTT
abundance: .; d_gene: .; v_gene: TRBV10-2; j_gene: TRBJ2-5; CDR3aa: CASSEMRETQYF; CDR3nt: TGCGCCAGCAGTGAAATGAGAGAGACCCAGTACTTC
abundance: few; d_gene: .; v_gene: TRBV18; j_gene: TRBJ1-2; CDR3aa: CASSSIQGSGYTF; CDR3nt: TGTGCCAGCTCGTCGATCCAGGGAAGCGGCTACACCTTC
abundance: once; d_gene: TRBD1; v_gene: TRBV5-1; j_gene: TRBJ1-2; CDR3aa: CASSLDGGGPYGYTF; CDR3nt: TGCGCCAGCAGCTTGGACGGAGGGGGCCCCTATGGCTACACCTTC
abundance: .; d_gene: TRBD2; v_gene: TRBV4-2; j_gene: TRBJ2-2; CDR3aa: CASSQDRRTSGRVIGELFF; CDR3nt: TGTGCCAGCAGCCAAGATCGTCGGACTAGCGGGAGGGTTATCGGGGAGCTGTTTTTT
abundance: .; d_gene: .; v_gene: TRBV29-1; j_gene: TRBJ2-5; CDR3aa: CSVGSSGTETQYF; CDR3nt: TGCAGCGTTGGCTCATCGGGAACGGAGACCCAGTACTTC
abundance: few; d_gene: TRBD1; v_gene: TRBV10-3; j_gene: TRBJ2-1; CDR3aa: CAISESGGQGLEQFF; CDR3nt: TGTGCCATCAGTGAGTCTGGGGGACAGGGCCTTGAGCAGTTCTTC
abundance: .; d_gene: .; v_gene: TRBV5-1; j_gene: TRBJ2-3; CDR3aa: CASSLAGYATDTQYF; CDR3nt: TGCGCCAGCAGCTTGGCGGGCTACGCCACAGATACGCAGTATTTT
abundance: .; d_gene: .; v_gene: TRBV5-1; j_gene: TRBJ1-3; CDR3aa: CASSLGTSGNTIYF; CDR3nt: TGCGCCAGCAGCTTAGGGACATCTGGAAACACCATATATTTT
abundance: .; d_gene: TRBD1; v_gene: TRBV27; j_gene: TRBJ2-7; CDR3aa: CASSLKGASYEQYF; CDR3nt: TGTGCCAGCAGTTTGAAGGGGGCCTCCTACGAGCAGTACTTC
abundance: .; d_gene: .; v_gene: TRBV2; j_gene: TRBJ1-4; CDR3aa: CATQGSTNEKLFF; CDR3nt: TGTGCCACTCAGGGGTCAACTAATGAAAAACTGTTTTTT
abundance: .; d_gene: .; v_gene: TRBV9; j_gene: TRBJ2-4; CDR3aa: CASSARVEDIQYF; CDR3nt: TGTGCCAGCAGCGCGAGGGTTGAGGACATTCAGTACTTC
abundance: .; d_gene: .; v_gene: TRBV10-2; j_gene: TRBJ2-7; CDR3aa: CATAEGYEQYF; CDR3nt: TGCGCCACCGCCGAGGGCTACGAGCAGTACTTC
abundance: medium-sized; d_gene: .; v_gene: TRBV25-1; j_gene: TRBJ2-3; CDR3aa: CASSGLRTDTQYF; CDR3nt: TGTGCCAGCAGTGGTCTACGCACAGATACGCAGTATTTT
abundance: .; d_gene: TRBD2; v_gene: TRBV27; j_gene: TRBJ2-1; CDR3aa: CASRAGRSSYNEQFF; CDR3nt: TGTGCCAGCAGAGCGGGAAGAAGCTCCTACAATGAGCAGTTCTTC
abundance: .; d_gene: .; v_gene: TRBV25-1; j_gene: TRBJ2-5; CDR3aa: CASSDRLETQYF; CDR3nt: TGTGCCAGCAGTGACCGTCTTGAGACCCAGTACTTC
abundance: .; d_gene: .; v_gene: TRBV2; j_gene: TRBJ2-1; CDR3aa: CAGASDRHLLDEQFF; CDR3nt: TGTGCCGGAGCATCCGACAGACACCTTCTCGATGAGCAGTTCTTC
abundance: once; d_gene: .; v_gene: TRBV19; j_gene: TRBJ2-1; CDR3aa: CASSGFHSPGSGDEQFF; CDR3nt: TGTGCCAGTAGTGGTTTCCACTCCCCCGGGAGTGGCGATGAGCAGTTCTTC
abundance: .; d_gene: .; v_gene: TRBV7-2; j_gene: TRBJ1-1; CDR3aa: CASSLEQSMNTEAFF; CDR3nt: TGTGCCAGCAGCTTAGAGCAGAGCATGAACACTGAAGCTTTCTTT